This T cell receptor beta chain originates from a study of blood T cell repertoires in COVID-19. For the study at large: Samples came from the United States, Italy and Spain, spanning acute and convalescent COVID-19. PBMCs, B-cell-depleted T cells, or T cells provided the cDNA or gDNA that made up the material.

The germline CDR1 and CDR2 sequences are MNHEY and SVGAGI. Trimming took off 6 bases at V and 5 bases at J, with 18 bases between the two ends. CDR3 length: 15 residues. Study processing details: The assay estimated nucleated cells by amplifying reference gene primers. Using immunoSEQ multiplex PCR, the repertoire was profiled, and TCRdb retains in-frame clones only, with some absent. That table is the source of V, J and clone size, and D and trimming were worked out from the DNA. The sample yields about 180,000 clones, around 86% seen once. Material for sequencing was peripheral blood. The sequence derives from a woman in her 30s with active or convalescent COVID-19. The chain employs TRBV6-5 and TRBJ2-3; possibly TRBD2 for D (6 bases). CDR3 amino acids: CASRHTRRAEDTQYF. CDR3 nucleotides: TGTGCCAGCAGACACACAAGGAGGGCGGAAGATACGCAGTATTTT.